The rows below give T cell receptor beta chains drawn from one sample of a study of cytomegalovirus exposure and HLA in healthy donors. Only in-frame clones appear in the TCRdb table, and some are missing; sequencing was by immunoSEQ multiplex PCR. Of around 170,000 clones in the sample, roughly three quarters are singletons; the top ten hold roughly 7%. The sequencing sample was made of PBMCs. The receptors were gathered from a woman aged 40 to 50 in good health and CMV-seropositive. The CDR3 runs from the conserved cysteine through the conserved F or W. Each record gives: CDR3 DNA, CDR3 protein, clone size, V gene, J gene, D gene. The D gene is left open where the match is weak. The listing skips clone size in some rows; elsewhere it reads once, few, many or a size class.

CDR3nt: TGTGCCAGCGACCAGGGTAACTCTGGAAACACCATATATTTT; CDR3aa: CASDQGNSGNTIYF; abundance: .; v_gene: TRBV7-9; j_gene: TRBJ1-3; d_gene: .
CDR3nt: TGCGCCAGCAGTGAGGCGAGGGTAGATCGCAATGAGCAGTTCTTC; CDR3aa: CASSEARVDRNEQFF; abundance: .; v_gene: TRBV10-2; j_gene: TRBJ2-1; d_gene: .
CDR3nt: TGTGCCAGCAGTGGACACTACGAGCAGTACTTC; CDR3aa: CASSGHYEQYF; abundance: .; v_gene: TRBV6-6; j_gene: TRBJ2-7; d_gene: .
CDR3nt: TGTGCCACCAGCAGAGGGACAGGGGGTTGGTCTGGGGCCAACGGCCTGACTTTC; CDR3aa: CATSRGTGGWSGANGLTF; abundance: .; v_gene: TRBV15; j_gene: TRBJ2-6; d_gene: TRBD1
CDR3nt: TGTGCCAGCAGCTTCAGGGGTAAGAGGGCCAATGAGCAGTTCTTC; CDR3aa: CASSFRGKRANEQFF; abundance: .; v_gene: TRBV5-6; j_gene: TRBJ2-1; d_gene: .
CDR3nt: TGTGCCGGGTCGGTGGGGGCCGCAGAGACCCAGTACTTC; CDR3aa: CAGSVGAAETQYF; abundance: .; v_gene: TRBV30; j_gene: TRBJ2-5; d_gene: .
CDR3nt: TGTGCCATCAGTGAGTCCCAGTTCAATGAGCAGTTCTTC; CDR3aa: CAISESQFNEQFF; abundance: .; v_gene: TRBV10-3; j_gene: TRBJ2-1; d_gene: .
CDR3nt: TGTGCCAGCAGCGCGACTACCGGGGTAAGTCAGCCCCAGCATTTT; CDR3aa: CASSATTGVSQPQHF; abundance: .; v_gene: TRBV2; j_gene: TRBJ1-5; d_gene: .
CDR3nt: TGCGCCAGCTCAGCGGAACTGGGGACAGGGGGCCTGAATGGCTACACCTTC; CDR3aa: CASSAELGTGGLNGYTF; abundance: .; v_gene: TRBV5-1; j_gene: TRBJ1-2; d_gene: TRBD1
CDR3nt: TGTGCCACCAGCAGAGTCCGGACAGGGCAAAAAGCTTTCTTT; CDR3aa: CATSRVRTGQKAFF; abundance: .; v_gene: TRBV15; j_gene: TRBJ1-1; d_gene: TRBD1
CDR3nt: TGTGCCAGTAGTATGGAGGTGATGAACACTGAAGCTTTCTTT; CDR3aa: CASSMEVMNTEAFF; abundance: .; v_gene: TRBV19; j_gene: TRBJ1-1; d_gene: .
CDR3nt: TGTGCCAGCAGGGGGGGGATAAGAACCACAGATACGCAGTATTTT; CDR3aa: CASRGGIRTTDTQYF; abundance: .; v_gene: TRBV28; j_gene: TRBJ2-3; d_gene: TRBD2
CDR3nt: TGTGCCAGCAGGCCGCGACTGTATGGCTACACCTTC; CDR3aa: CASRPRLYGYTF; abundance: .; v_gene: TRBV6-5; j_gene: TRBJ1-2; d_gene: .
CDR3nt: TGCGCCAGCAGCCAGGACGGGACAGGCCCCGGGGAGCTGTTTTTT; CDR3aa: CASSQDGTGPGELFF; abundance: .; v_gene: TRBV5-1; j_gene: TRBJ2-2; d_gene: TRBD1
CDR3nt: TGTGCCAGCAGTACTAGCGGGGGGCACTACGAGCAGTACTTC; CDR3aa: CASSTSGGHYEQYF; abundance: few; v_gene: TRBV6-1; j_gene: TRBJ2-7; d_gene: TRBD2
CDR3nt: TGCGCCAGCAGCACATACAAGGGAGGATTGTACGAGCAGTACTTC; CDR3aa: CASSTYKGGLYEQYF; abundance: .; v_gene: TRBV5-1; j_gene: TRBJ2-7; d_gene: .
CDR3nt: TGTGTCCCCTCGACAGGGATGAACTATGGCTACACCTTC; CDR3aa: CVPSTGMNYGYTF; abundance: .; v_gene: TRBV11-3; j_gene: TRBJ1-2; d_gene: TRBD1
CDR3nt: TGTGCCAGCAGCCTCTCGGGACAGGGGGACACTGAAGCTTTCTTT; CDR3aa: CASSLSGQGDTEAFF; abundance: .; v_gene: TRBV5-4; j_gene: TRBJ1-1; d_gene: TRBD1
CDR3nt: TGTGCCAGTAGTGCTTTGCAGGGGGCGAGGTCGGGCTACACCTTC; CDR3aa: CASSALQGARSGYTF; abundance: .; v_gene: TRBV19; j_gene: TRBJ1-2; d_gene: TRBD1
CDR3nt: TGTGCCAGCACCAAAAGTGCGGGGGCCTCCTACAATGAGCAGTTCTTC; CDR3aa: CASTKSAGASYNEQFF; abundance: .; v_gene: TRBV9; j_gene: TRBJ2-1; d_gene: .
CDR3nt: TGTGCCAGCTACCACAGGGGACCAGGCACTGAAGCTTTCTTT; CDR3aa: CASYHRGPGTEAFF; abundance: .; v_gene: TRBV2; j_gene: TRBJ1-1; d_gene: TRBD1
CDR3nt: TGCGCCAGCAGCCAGTCACAGGGGAACTATGGCTACACCTTC; CDR3aa: CASSQSQGNYGYTF; abundance: .; v_gene: TRBV4-3; j_gene: TRBJ1-2; d_gene: TRBD1
CDR3nt: TGTGCCAGTAGTATATCGTATGGTACGAGGCGGGCTGAAGCTTTCTTT; CDR3aa: CASSISYGTRRAEAFF; abundance: .; v_gene: TRBV19; j_gene: TRBJ1-1; d_gene: .
CDR3nt: TGTGCCTGGAGACCTACCTGGACAGGGGCGACTCTGCTTGAAAAACTGTTTTTT; CDR3aa: CAWRPTWTGATLLEKLFF; abundance: .; v_gene: TRBV30; j_gene: TRBJ1-4; d_gene: TRBD1
CDR3nt: TGTGCCAGCAGCTTTTGGGCCTTGAACACTGAAGCTTTCTTT; CDR3aa: CASSFWALNTEAFF; abundance: .; v_gene: TRBV5-8; j_gene: TRBJ1-1; d_gene: .
CDR3nt: TGTGCCAGCAGCCCCAATGACAGGGGAATAAACAATGAGCAGTTCTTC; CDR3aa: CASSPNDRGINNEQFF; abundance: .; v_gene: TRBV11-1; j_gene: TRBJ2-1; d_gene: TRBD1
CDR3nt: TGCGCCAGCAGCCCGGAGGGGGGGATCAGCTCTGGGGCCAACGTCCTGACTTTC; CDR3aa: CASSPEGGISSGANVLTF; abundance: .; v_gene: TRBV5-1; j_gene: TRBJ2-6; d_gene: .
CDR3nt: TGTGCCAGCAGCCAACGACAGGTTAGGCGGTCACCTTTT; CDR3aa: CASSQRQVRRSPF; abundance: .; v_gene: TRBV11-3; j_gene: TRBJ1-5; d_gene: .
CDR3nt: TGTGCCAGCACATCACAGGGTGGGAACATTCAGTACTTC; CDR3aa: CASTSQGGNIQYF; abundance: .; v_gene: TRBV6-1; j_gene: TRBJ2-4; d_gene: .
CDR3nt: TGCGCCAGCAGCTTGTCCCGGAGCTCCTACAATGAGCAGTTCTTC; CDR3aa: CASSLSRSSYNEQFF; abundance: .; v_gene: TRBV5-1; j_gene: TRBJ2-1; d_gene: .
CDR3nt: TGCAGCGCACCTAGCGGGGGTTCCCAAGAGACCCAGTACTTC; CDR3aa: CSAPSGGSQETQYF; abundance: .; v_gene: TRBV29-1; j_gene: TRBJ2-5; d_gene: TRBD2
CDR3nt: TGTGCCAGCAGTGAACCCCGACAGGGGAACAGTCAGTACTTC; CDR3aa: CASSEPRQGNSQYF; abundance: .; v_gene: TRBV25-1; j_gene: TRBJ2-4; d_gene: TRBD1
CDR3nt: TGTGCCAGCAGCGCCCCCCCGGGGACAGGATCCTATGGCTACACCTTC; CDR3aa: CASSAPPGTGSYGYTF; abundance: .; v_gene: TRBV5-6; j_gene: TRBJ1-2; d_gene: TRBD1
CDR3nt: TGTGCCAGCGGCTTAGGGCCCTCTCAGCCCCAGCATTTT; CDR3aa: CASGLGPSQPQHF; abundance: .; v_gene: TRBV7-9; j_gene: TRBJ1-5; d_gene: .
CDR3nt: TGTGCCAGCTGGCGGTCAAATCAGCCCCAGCATTTT; CDR3aa: CASWRSNQPQHF; abundance: .; v_gene: TRBV28; j_gene: TRBJ1-5; d_gene: .
CDR3nt: TGTGCCTGGGGCCGGGACCAGGGGACTGAAGCTTTCTTT; CDR3aa: CAWGRDQGTEAFF; abundance: .; v_gene: TRBV30; j_gene: TRBJ1-1; d_gene: .
CDR3nt: TGTGCCTGGAGTCTCCGGGACAGACAAGGGTCACCCCTCCACTTT; CDR3aa: CAWSLRDRQGSPLHF; abundance: .; v_gene: TRBV30; j_gene: TRBJ1-6; d_gene: TRBD1
CDR3nt: TGCGCCAGCAGCTTCCTAGCGGGGGCGAACAATGAGCAGTTCTTC; CDR3aa: CASSFLAGANNEQFF; abundance: once; v_gene: TRBV5-1; j_gene: TRBJ2-1; d_gene: TRBD2
CDR3nt: TGTGCCAGCAGCATACCGGGGACAGGTCTCACCTTC; CDR3aa: CASSIPGTGLTF; abundance: .; v_gene: TRBV7-9; j_gene: TRBJ1-2; d_gene: TRBD1
CDR3nt: TGTGCCAGCAGCGTAACGGGGGGAAACAATGAGCAGTTCTTC; CDR3aa: CASSVTGGNNEQFF; abundance: few; v_gene: TRBV9; j_gene: TRBJ2-1; d_gene: TRBD2
CDR3nt: TGCGCCAGCAGCATAGACACGTATGGCTACACCTTC; CDR3aa: CASSIDTYGYTF; abundance: .; v_gene: TRBV5-1; j_gene: TRBJ1-2; d_gene: .
CDR3nt: TGTGCCAGCAGCTTAGAGGCGGGCCTCTTCGAGGGCTTCTTT; CDR3aa: CASSLEAGLFEGFF; abundance: few; v_gene: TRBV7-6; j_gene: TRBJ1-1; d_gene: .
CDR3nt: TGTGCCAGCATGCCCGGGACAGGGGGTTCCTATGGCTACACCTTC; CDR3aa: CASMPGTGGSYGYTF; abundance: .; v_gene: TRBV5-4; j_gene: TRBJ1-2; d_gene: TRBD1
CDR3nt: TGTGCCAGCAGCTTAGCGGCGGGGCGCACAGATACGCAGTATTTT; CDR3aa: CASSLAAGRTDTQYF; abundance: .; v_gene: TRBV7-2; j_gene: TRBJ2-3; d_gene: .
CDR3nt: TGTGCCAGTAGCCCGGGACTGATTAATTCACCCCTCCACTTT; CDR3aa: CASSPGLINSPLHF; abundance: .; v_gene: TRBV19; j_gene: TRBJ1-6; d_gene: .
CDR3nt: TGTGCCAGCAGTGAGCGGACAGGGGGTCCCTATGGCTACACCTTC; CDR3aa: CASSERTGGPYGYTF; abundance: .; v_gene: TRBV6-1; j_gene: TRBJ1-2; d_gene: TRBD1
CDR3nt: TGTGCCAGCACCGCGGGACAGGTGGGTGAAGCTTTCTTT; CDR3aa: CASTAGQVGEAFF; abundance: .; v_gene: TRBV6-6; j_gene: TRBJ1-1; d_gene: TRBD1
CDR3nt: TGTGCCAGCAGTCCAGGGGTTGGGGGGGCCAACGTCCTGACTTTC; CDR3aa: CASSPGVGGANVLTF; abundance: .; v_gene: TRBV2; j_gene: TRBJ2-6; d_gene: .
CDR3nt: TGTGCCTGGTCCCCCTCCTATGAGCAGTTCTTC; CDR3aa: CAWSPSYEQFF; abundance: few; v_gene: TRBV30; j_gene: TRBJ2-1; d_gene: .
CDR3nt: TGTGCCAGCAGTCCGACTGCGTCCAATGAAAAACTGTTTTTT; CDR3aa: CASSPTASNEKLFF; abundance: .; v_gene: TRBV6-5; j_gene: TRBJ1-4; d_gene: .
CDR3nt: TGCGCCAGCAGCCAAGTCCTAGACCACAACAATGAGCAGTTCTTC; CDR3aa: CASSQVLDHNNEQFF; abundance: .; v_gene: TRBV4-3; j_gene: TRBJ2-1; d_gene: .
CDR3nt: TGTGCCAGCAGCCGTGCGGGGAAACAGCCCCAGCATTTT; CDR3aa: CASSRAGKQPQHF; abundance: .; v_gene: TRBV7-2; j_gene: TRBJ1-5; d_gene: .
CDR3nt: TGTGCCAGCAGCTCAGGGCCCTATAACTATGGCTACACCTTC; CDR3aa: CASSSGPYNYGYTF; abundance: .; v_gene: TRBV5-6; j_gene: TRBJ1-2; d_gene: .
CDR3nt: TGTGCCAGCAGCCCCGGCCCAGCGGGGAGCACAGATACGCAGTATTTT; CDR3aa: CASSPGPAGSTDTQYF; abundance: .; v_gene: TRBV5-4; j_gene: TRBJ2-3; d_gene: TRBD2
CDR3nt: TGTGCCAGCAGCTCGGAACTAGCGGGGCTAGAGACCCAGTACTTC; CDR3aa: CASSSELAGLETQYF; abundance: .; v_gene: TRBV5-4; j_gene: TRBJ2-5; d_gene: TRBD2